One and the same sample provided the 21 T cell receptor beta chains below, sequenced in a study of blood T cell repertoires in COVID-19. Profiled with immunoSEQ multiplex PCR; TCRdb holds only in-frame clones, not every one. This table has about 200,000 clones, around 82% appearing once. Sequencing input: PBMCs or T cells enriched from blood (not recorded which). These receptors were taken from a middle-aged man who had recovered from COVID-19.

This clone was counted a few times. The chain joins TRBV30 to TRBJ1-5; D is unclear. V was trimmed by 2 bases and J by 7 bases, leaving 12 bases between them. Germline CDR1 and CDR2: GTSNPN and SVGIG (reference sequence). The length of the CDR3 is 13 residues. CDR3 loop: CAWSTDGSQPQHF. The CDR3 DNA reads TGTGCCTGGAGTACTGACGGGTCACAGCCCCAGCATTTT. Complete variable domain (other parts from reference TRBV30 and TRBJ1-5): SQTIHQWPATLVQPVGSPLSLECTVEGTSNPNLYWYRQAAGRGLQLLFYSVGIGQISSEVPQNLSASRPQDRQFILSSKKLLLSDSGFYLCAWSTDGSQPQHFGDGTRLSIL.

This sequence joins TRBV7-2 and TRBJ2-3; no reliable D call. The CDR3 is 15 residues long. V lost 5 bases and J 0 bases, leaving 12 bases between the germline ends. CDR1 and CDR2 (germline): SGHTA, FQGNSA. The DNA for the CDR3 is TGTGCCAGCAGCGGTTCCCCGACTAGCACAGATACGCAGTATTTT. It yields the protein CASSGSPTSTDTQYF.

A single count supports this clone. The rearrangement uses TRBV7-2 and TRBJ2-5; 7 positions agree with TRBD2. This CDR3 contains 14 residues. The V gene end was trimmed by 5 bases and the J gene end by 4 bases; junction bases not matched to a gene: 7. Germline V gene data show CDR1 as SGHTA and CDR2 as FQGNSA. In DNA form, the CDR3 reads TGTGCCAGCAGCCTATCCTCGGGGGGAGAGACCCAGTACTTC. Amino acids: CASSLSSGGETQYF.

The chain combines TRBV20-1 with TRBJ2-7, with D perhaps TRBD2 (6 bases). Trimming shortened V by 7 bases and J by 3 bases, and 10 bases separated the two germline ends. The CDR3 is 11 amino acids. CDR1 and CDR2 (germline): DFQATT, SNEGSKA (reference sequence). The CDR3 region is CSGLELYEQYF. CDR3 coding DNA: TGCAGTGGACTAGAACTCTACGAGCAGTACTTC.

The rearrangement joins TRBV2 to TRBJ2-1; 11 nucleotides agree with TRBD2. The CDR3 consists of 14 residues. Germline CDR1 and CDR2: SNHLY and FYNNEI. Germline trimming cut 11 bases from V and 6 bases from J; bases unmatched to any gene: 9. The CDR3 is CASQGLAAANEQFF. The CDR3 coding sequence is TGTGCCTCCCAGGGACTAGCGGCAGCCAATGAGCAGTTCTTC.

V gene TRBV7-9 combines with J gene TRBJ2-1; TRBD2 agrees at 8 bases. The trim removed 3 bases at V and 0 bases at J, leaving 10 bases unmatched. The CDR3 extends over 18 amino acids. Germline V gene lookup returns CDR1 SEHNR and CDR2 FQNEAQ (reference sequence). This CDR3 reads CASSFGRGSGNSYNEQFF. The DNA for the CDR3 is TGTGCCAGCAGCTTTGGTCGCGGTAGCGGGAACTCCTACAATGAGCAGTTCTTC. Combining the CDR3 with reference TRBV7-9 and TRBJ2-1 gives the whole variable domain DTGVSQNPRHKITKRGQNVTFRCDPISEHNRLYWYRQTLGQGPEFLTYFQNEAQLEKSRLLSDRFSAERPKGSFSTLEIQRTEQGDSAMYLCASSFGRGSGNSYNEQFFGPGTRLTVL.

The V call is TRBV7-2, the J call TRBJ2-5; 8 bases line up with TRBD1. The CDR3 has 14 amino acids. Germline lookup yields CDR1 SGHTA and CDR2 FQGNSA. The trim removed 4 bases at V and 3 bases at J, leaving 4 bases unmatched. The CDR3 loop is CASSSRTGKETQYF. DNA for the CDR3: TGTGCCAGCAGCTCTCGGACAGGGAAAGAGACCCAGTACTTC.

This clone showed up just a few times. The V and J genes are TRBV12-5 and TRBJ1-4; D possibly corresponds to TRBD1 (6 bases). The CDR3 contains 18 residues. Germline CDR1 and CDR2: LGHNT and FRNRAP. Trimming pared 4 bases from V and 6 bases from J, leaving 24 bases between. CDR3 region: CASGSYREKLTGDEKLFF. As DNA, the CDR3 is TGTGCTAGTGGTTCCTACCGCGAAAAGCTGACAGGTGATGAAAAACTGTTTTTT.

V is TRBV10-1 and J is TRBJ2-1, with a possible D match to TRBD2 (5 bases). V lost 6 bases to trimming and J lost 10 bases, with 16 bases between them. Germline V gene data show CDR1 as WNHNN and CDR2 as SYGVQD (reference sequence). The CDR3 has 13 amino acids. The DNA of the CDR3 is TGCGCCAGCAGCTCCTGGCGGGTAGGGGAGCAGTTCTTC. Amino acid sequence: CASSSWRVGEQFF.

V is TRBV7-2 and J is TRBJ2-1, with TRBD2 matching over 9 bases. The junction had 4 bases not matched to a gene; V was cut back by 0 bases and J by 1 base. Germline V gene data show CDR1 as SGHTA and CDR2 as FQGNSA. This CDR3 comprises 17 residues. The CDR3 here is CASSLALAGRSYNEQFF. The CDR3 DNA reads as TGTGCCAGCAGCTTAGCGCTAGCGGGAAGGTCCTACAATGAGCAGTTCTTC.

The chain links TRBV5-4 to TRBJ1-6; tentatively, D is TRBD1 (6 bases). The CDR3 loop spans 14 amino acids. Germline loops: CDR1 SGHNT, CDR2 YYREEE (reference sequence). Trimming removed 2 bases from V and 7 bases from J, with 10 bases in between. CDR3 residues: CASSLEGGNSPLHF. For the CDR3, the DNA is TGTGCCAGCAGCTTAGAGGGGGGGAATTCACCCCTCCACTTT.

The chain has TRBV4-3 and TRBJ1-2, with no clear D. The germline V and J ends were trimmed by 1 base and 5 bases, with 8 bases remaining between them. Germline V CDR1 and CDR2: LGHNA, YSLEER. CDR3 length: 13 residues. The CDR3 DNA is TGCGCCAGCAGCCAAGGGGAGCGGTATGGCTACACCTTC. Its protein is CASSQGERYGYTF.

This clone has only one observation. Other DNA sequences in the sample encode the same CDR3. The V call is TRBV5-4, the J call TRBJ2-5; 8 bases fit TRBD2. Germline values: CDR1 SGHNT, CDR2 YYREEE (reference sequence). This CDR3 is built from 14 residues. V lost 0 bases and J lost 5; bases outside the gene matches: 3. CDR3 DNA sequence: TGTGCCAGCAGCTTGGGGACGGGGGGGGAGACCCAGTACTTC. As protein: CASSLGTGGETQYF.

This chain joins TRBV7-9 and TRBJ1-1; no firm D call. CDR3 length: 15 amino acids. V was cut by 3 bases and J by 3 bases, with 14 bases left in between. CDR1 is SEHNR, CDR2 FQNEAQ, per germline (reference sequence). The CDR3 DNA reads as TGTGCCAGCAGCTTGTCCTCTGTGGAGCACACTGAAGCTTTCTTT. Protein product: CASSLSSVEHTEAFF.

The rearrangement uses TRBV9 and TRBJ1-2; 8 bases are shared with TRBD1. The V gene's germline CDR1 is SGDLS and CDR2 YYNGEE. V was pared by 0 bases and J by 8 bases, with 3 bases of the junction left unmatched. The CDR3 consists of 13 residues. Here the CDR3 DNA reads TGTGCCAGCAGCGTAGTCGACAGGGGAGGCTACACCTTC. This sequence encodes CASSVVDRGGYTF.

This clone appeared a few times. J is TRBJ2-1 and V is TRBV19, with 14 bases matching TRBD2. V lost 5 bases to trimming and J lost 9 bases; unmatched junction nucleotides: 9. Germline V gene data show CDR1 as LNHDA and CDR2 as SQIVND (reference sequence). This CDR3 is 16 amino acids long. DNA for the CDR3: TGTGCCAGTAGTTCCCGACTAGCGGGAGGGCCCGGTGAGCAGTTCTTC. Translated, it gives CASSSRLAGGPGEQFF. The full variable domain, in which reference TRBV19 and TRBJ2-1 provide the parts outside the CDR3, is DGGITQSPKYLFRKEGQNVTLSCEQNLNHDAMYWYRQDPGQGLRLIYYSQIVNDFQKGDIAEGYSVSREKKESFPLTVTSAQKNPTAFYLCASSSRLAGGPGEQFFGPGTRLTVL.

The chain combines TRBV7-9 with TRBJ2-5, with D maybe TRBD1 (6 bases). Germline V gene lookup returns CDR1 SEHNR and CDR2 FQNEAQ (reference sequence). CDR3 length equals 13 residues. V dropped 4 bases and J dropped 7 bases, with 13 bases sitting between them. CDR3 loop: CASSSQGLGTQYF. The CDR3 DNA reads TGTGCCAGCAGCTCCCAGGGGCTCGGGACCCAGTACTTC.

The rearrangement uses TRBV5-6 and TRBJ2-1, with 7 bases identical to TRBD2. Germline assignment: CDR1 SGHDT and CDR2 YYEEEE. The CDR3 spans 17 residues. V was clipped by 4 bases and J by 1 base; unmatched bases: 11. Written as DNA, the CDR3 is TGTGCCAGCAGCGGCGGTAAGACTAGCTGGTCCTACAATGAGCAGTTCTTC. It encodes CASSGGKTSWSYNEQFF.

This clone appeared a few times. This chain joins TRBV24-1 and TRBJ1-2; 7 bases line up with TRBD1. Germline CDR1 is KGHDR and CDR2 is SFDVKD. Trimming removed 3 bases from V and 6 bases from J; junction bases left unmatched: 6. This CDR3 has 14 amino acids. This chain's CDR3 is CATSDGRGMDGYTF. CDR3 nucleotide sequence: TGTGCCACCAGTGATGGCAGGGGGATGGATGGCTACACCTTC.

This clone came up once. The chain joins TRBV29-1 to TRBJ1-2; 8 positions match TRBD1. After removal of 3 bases from V and 4 bases from J, the junction contained 4 bases not matched to a gene. CDR1 SQVTM and CDR2 ANQGSEA come from the germline V gene. The CDR3 contains 13 residues. DNA of the CDR3: TGCAGCGTTGAGACGGACAGGGTCTATGGCTACACCTTC. This gives the protein CSVETDRVYGYTF.

The gene calls are TRBV29-1 and TRBJ2-2; D is perhaps TRBD2 (6 bases). The CDR3 has 14 amino acids. Trimming stripped 3 bases from V and 4 bases from J, with 12 bases between. The germline V gene has CDR1 SQVTM and CDR2 ANQGSEA. CDR3 in DNA: TGCAGCGTTGAGCGGAGGGCCTTCACCGGGGAGCTGTTTTTT. This translates into CSVERRAFTGELFF.